The 12 T cell receptor beta chains below were found in one sample sequenced in a study of cytomegalovirus exposure and HLA in healthy donors. It was with 60 Vbeta and 13 Jbeta primers that the PCR ran. Data came from immunoSEQ multiplex PCR; TCRdb stores just in-frame clones and leaves some out. The sample consists of approximately 120,000 clones, roughly 79% of them appearing once. Sequencing input: PBMCs. The receptors were gathered from a young man in good health and CMV-seronegative.

The chain links TRBV2 to TRBJ2-1; possible D gene TRBD1, 7 bases. From germline, CDR1 is SNHLY and CDR2 FYNNEI. V was shortened by 5 bases and J by 6 bases, with 14 bases between the two germline ends. The CDR3 spans 14 residues. The CDR3 is CASSHNRGGNEQFF. The CDR3 region has the DNA TGTGCCAGCAGTCACAACAGGGGAGGCAATGAGCAGTTCTTC.

The rearrangement uses TRBV10-3 and TRBJ2-6; 10 bases are shared with TRBD1. Germline CDR1 and CDR2: ENHRY and SYGVKD. The CDR3 sequence is 17 residues long. Trimming removed 5 bases from V and 1 base from J; junction bases left unmatched: 5. CDR3 sequence (DNA): TGTGCCATCAGTCCCGACAGGGGGCTATCTGGGGCCAACGTCCTGACTTTC. It yields the protein CAISPDRGLSGANVLTF.

The V gene is TRBV15, the J gene TRBJ1-3; possible D gene TRBD1, 6 bases. Trimming removed 3 bases from V and 7 bases from J, with 22 bases in between. The CDR3 sequence is 17 residues long. Germline values: CDR1 LNHNV, CDR2 YYDKDF (reference sequence). The CDR3 is CATSSPLQGTPANTIYF. The CDR3 DNA is TGTGCCACCAGCAGTCCTCTGCAAGGGACACCAGCGAACACCATATATTTT. Using reference TRBV15 and TRBJ1-3 for the parts outside the CDR3, the full variable domain is DAMVIQNPRYQVTQFGKPVTLSCSQTLNHNVMYWYQQKSSQAPKLLFHYYDKDFNNEADTPDNFQSRRPNTSFCFLDIRSPGLGDTAMYLCATSSPLQGTPANTIYFGEGSWLTVV.

Only one count was recorded for this clone. The chain carries TRBV5-4 and TRBJ1-2; maybe TRBD1 (5 bases). The length of the CDR3 is 13 residues. Germline values: CDR1 SGHNT, CDR2 YYREEE (reference sequence). V lost 4 bases and J 4 bases, leaving 11 bases between the germline ends. CDR3 loop: CASSPRGAYGYTF. The CDR3 nucleotides are TGTGCCAGCAGCCCCCGTGGGGCCTATGGCTACACCTTC.

This clone was counted a few times. The chain combines TRBV5-4 with TRBJ2-4; the D gene is possibly TRBD1 (6 bases). The CDR3 sequence is 17 residues long. The V gene's germline CDR1 is SGHNT and CDR2 YYREEE (reference sequence). Trimming left V 4 bases short and J 6 bases short, with 23 bases between. The CDR3 region is CASSQNGQGPLRNIQYF. The DNA for the CDR3 is TGTGCCAGCAGCCAGAATGGCCAGGGGCCTCTACGAAACATTCAGTACTTC.

Concerning this clone: This likely comes from a read error, as the CDR3 has no conserved phenylalanine or tryptophan at its end. In DNA, the CDR3 is TGTGCCAGCAGCTTACTGGGGACTAGCACAGATACGCAGTATGTT. The encoded protein is CASSLLGTSTDTQYV. The chain is built from TRBV7-2 and TRBJ2-3; D is perhaps TRBD2 (6 bases). The V gene lost 2 bases and the J gene lost 0 bases, with 9 bases spanning the gap. In germline, CDR1 is SGHTA, CDR2 FQGNSA. The CDR3 contains 15 residues.

V is TRBV28 and J is TRBJ2-5; TRBD1 agrees at 8 bases. Germline V CDR1 and CDR2: MDHEN, SYDVKM. This CDR3 spans 15 amino acids. V dropped 4 bases and J dropped 5; count of bases not matched to a gene: 9. The CDR3 DNA reads TGTGCCAGCAGTTCTGTTACAGGGGGGCGGGAGACCCAGTACTTC. It codes for CASSSVTGGRETQYF.

CDR3 protein: CASKGQGYYGYTF. The CDR3 coding sequence is TGTGCCAGTAAAGGACAGGGTTACTATGGCTACACCTTC. The chain links TRBV19 to TRBJ1-2; 8 positions match TRBD1. This CDR3 is 13 amino acids long. Germline trimming cut 7 bases from V and 3 bases from J; bases unmatched to any gene: 4. Germline assignment: CDR1 LNHDA and CDR2 SQIVND (reference sequence). Filled out from reference TRBV19 and TRBJ1-2, the complete variable domain reads DGGITQSPKYLFRKEGQNVTLSCEQNLNHDAMYWYRQDPGQGLRLIYYSQIVNDFQKGDIAEGYSVSREKKESFPLTVTSAQKNPTAFYLCASKGQGYYGYTFGSGTRLTVV.

The chain recombines TRBV29-1 with TRBJ2-1; 12 nucleotides agree with TRBD2. Looked up from germline, CDR1 is SQVTM and CDR2 is ANQGSEA. The CDR3 consists of 15 residues. The V segment lost 4 bases and the J segment 4 bases; nucleotides outside the gene matches: 5. The CDR3 reads CSVGVTSGGYNEQFF. The CDR3 DNA reads as TGCAGCGTTGGGGTGACTAGCGGGGGATACAATGAGCAGTTCTTC.

The chain joins TRBV7-2 to TRBJ2-4; 7 positions agree with TRBD2. The germline CDR1 and CDR2 sequences are SGHTA and FQGNSA. This CDR3 spans 14 amino acids. Losses at the gene ends were 4 bases for V and 6 bases for J; bases not matched to a gene: 6. The CDR3 DNA sequence: TGTGCCAGCAGCTCCACCGGGAGGAGAAACATTCAGTACTTC. It codes for CASSSTGRRNIQYF. Filled out from reference TRBV7-2 and TRBJ2-4, the complete variable domain reads GAGVSQSPSNKVTEKGKDVELRCDPISGHTALYWYRQSLGQGLEFLIYFQGNSAPDKSGLPSDRFSAERTGGSVSTLTIQRTQQEDSAVYLCASSSTGRRNIQYFGAGTRLSVL.

This rearrangement joins TRBV29-1 to TRBJ2-3; 12 bases match TRBD2. This CDR3 is 16 amino acids long. Germline V gives CDR1 SQVTM, CDR2 ANQGSEA. J gave up 2 bases and V 3 bases, and 6 bases lay outside the gene matches. This CDR3 is CSVELAGGEATDTQYF. The CDR3 nucleotides are TGCAGCGTTGAGCTAGCGGGAGGGGAGGCCACAGATACGCAGTATTTT.

The CDR3 coding sequence is TGTGCCTGGAGTCGGCTAGCGGGAGGGCCTGGGCAAGAGACCCAGTACTTC. It codes for CAWSRLAGGPGQETQYF. The V call is TRBV30, the J call TRBJ2-5, with 12 positions matching TRBD2. This CDR3 spans 17 amino acids. The germline CDR1 and CDR2 sequences are GTSNPN and SVGIG (reference sequence). J gave up 2 bases and V 2 bases, and 9 bases lay outside the gene matches.